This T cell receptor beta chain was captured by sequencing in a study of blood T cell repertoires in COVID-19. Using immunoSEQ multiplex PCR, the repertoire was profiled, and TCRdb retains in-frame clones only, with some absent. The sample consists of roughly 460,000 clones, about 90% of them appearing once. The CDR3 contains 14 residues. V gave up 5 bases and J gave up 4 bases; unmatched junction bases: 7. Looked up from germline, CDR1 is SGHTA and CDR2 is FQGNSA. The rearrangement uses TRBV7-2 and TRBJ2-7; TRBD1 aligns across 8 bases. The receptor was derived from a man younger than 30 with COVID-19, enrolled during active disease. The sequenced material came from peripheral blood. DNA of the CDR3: TGTGCCAGCAGCCCTGACAGGGGTGGGTACGAGCAGTACTTC. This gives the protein CASSPDRGGYEQYF.